Detailed here is one T cell receptor (beta chain). The antigen is unknown. Germline V gene sequence: CDR1 LGHNA, CDR2 YSLEER. V shed 1 base and J 0 bases; nucleotides not matched to a gene: 4. This CDR3 has 16 residues. These data come from a study of cytomegalovirus exposure and HLA in healthy donors. The PCR employed 60 Vbeta primers together with 13 Jbeta primers. Using immunoSEQ multiplex PCR, the repertoire was profiled, and TCRdb retains in-frame clones only, with some absent. The listing records around 76,000 clones. Study-level findings and limits: In a later analysis, approximately 18,000 TCR beta sequences were associated with HLA alleles at 0.05 false discovery rate. Sequencing artifact likely explains a cluster of highly shared sequence variants. In a later analysis, a missense DCLRE1C variant was linked to TCR beta V- and J-gene trimming.

The sample taken for sequencing was PBMCs. The receptor was derived from a woman aged 60 to 75 in good health and CMV-seronegative. The V and J genes are TRBV4-3 and TRBJ2-3, with 7 nucleotides matching TRBD2. CDR3 nucleotides: TGCGCCAGCAGCCAAGGACTAGCATCTAGCACAGATACGCAGTATTTT. It specifies CASSQGLASSTDTQYF.